This TCR beta chain is drawn from a study of human T cells and chemical hapten exposure. For the study at large: Per-sample TCR yield variation was attributed mainly to small pooled library volume differences. Notes on the study in general: TCRs at a frequency above 1 in 1000 stayed unchanged with DPC sensitization.

Whole blood that had not been fractionated was the source of extracted total RNA. Worth noting for this clonotype: The antigen remains unidentified.

Single cDNA molecules in the library carried unique molecular identifiers attached during preparation. TCRdb itself ran the 5' RACE reads through MiXCR, one entry per CDR3 protein. The sample contains about 81,000 distinct CDR3 sequences, about a sixth of which appear only once. J was trimmed by 10 bases and V by 5 bases; bases with no gene match: 13. The CDR3 is 16 amino acids. Per the germline V gene, CDR1 is MNHEY and CDR2 is SVGEGT. The source of this sequence is a female donor in good health. The chain uses TRBV6-2 or TRBV6-3 and TRBJ2-1; TRBD2 aligns across 11 bases. CDR3 sequence reads: CASSDRLAGTLGEQFF. The CDR3 DNA follows: TGTGCCAGCAGTGATCGACTAGCGGGGACCCTAGGGGAGCAGTTCTTC.